This TCR beta chain is from a study of blood T cells in healthy people across ages. General observations from the study: Possibly, changes in expanded clonotypes were confounded because donor CMV status was unknown. More naive CD4+ cells and higher diversity were found in long-lived than in aged donors. The authors considered diversity estimates from one million T cells to be underestimates.

Germline CDR1 reads SNHLY; CDR2 reads FYNNEI. CDR3 length equals 15 residues. V lost 8 bases to trimming and J lost 6 bases; unmatched junction nucleotides: 11. The sample holds one count of this clonotype. Its target is not known. A sample-barcoded 5' primer and a J-beta primer mix were used in a second PCR of roughly 7 to 11 cycles. Researchers report that a template-switch adaptor with 12 random nucleotides tagged each cDNA molecule. TCRdb re-called the 5' RACE reads through MiXCR, storing one row per CDR3 protein. Found here are over 300,000 distinct CDR3 sequences, about 49% of them singletons; the top ten hold 51%.

J is TRBJ2-3 and V is TRBV2; TRBD2 matches 10 bases. Sequencing input: blood. The clonotype comes from a man aged 55-75 years in good health. The CDR3 DNA reads as TGTGCCAGCCCCCCGGAGCGGGGGGGCCGGGATACGCAGTATTTT. This encodes CASPPERGGRDTQYF.